One and the same sample provided the 22 T cell receptor beta chains below, sequenced in a study of blood T cell repertoires in COVID-19 (TCRdb year 2020). Libraries were prepared through the immunoSEQ multiplex PCR assay. TCRdb took this table from immuneACCESS and kept in-frame rearrangements with V and J called. Such tables lack part of the clones; where checked against another copy, unresolved V genes explain under half of the gap, and the rest is unexplained. A total of about 140,000 clones appear in this sample, roughly 80% of them only once. The ten largest make up roughly 9% of the sample. The sequencing sample was made of peripheral blood. Receptors were obtained from a woman aged 50 to 60 with active or convalescent COVID-19.

This clone was seen more than once but under ten times. The chain carries TRBV6-6 and TRBJ1-4; no reliable D call. This CDR3 is built from 16 residues. V was cut by 0 bases and J by 0 bases, with 8 bases left in between. The germline V gene encodes CDR1 MNHNY and CDR2 SVGAGI (reference sequence). The CDR3: CASSYSGLATNEKLFF. The CDR3 nucleotides read TGTGCCAGCAGTTACTCGGGCCTCGCAACTAATGAAAAACTGTTTTTT.

This clone was found a few times. The V gene is TRBV12-3 or TRBV12-4, the J gene TRBJ2-7; D call uncertain. There are 13 residues in the CDR3. V was trimmed by 1 base and J by 7 bases, leaving 11 bases between them. The CDR3 region is CASSLGHRQEQYF. In DNA, the CDR3 is TGTGCCAGCAGTTTAGGTCATCGTCAGGAGCAGTACTTC.

The chain couples TRBV5-5 to TRBJ1-4, with a weak D call TRBD1 (5 bases). Germline V gene lookup returns CDR1 SGHKS and CDR2 YYEKEE (reference sequence). The germline V and J ends were trimmed by 0 bases and 7 bases, with 7 bases remaining between them. This CDR3 has 13 residues. Here the CDR3 reads CASSLGTTEKLFF. Here the CDR3 DNA reads TGTGCCAGCAGCTTGGGGACAACTGAAAAACTGTTTTTT.

The gene calls are TRBV18 and TRBJ2-1; TRBD1 matches at 7 bases. V lost 5 bases to trimming and J lost 8 bases; unmatched junction nucleotides: 6. This CDR3 comprises 13 residues. Germline V gene sequence: CDR1 KGHSH, CDR2 LQKENI. CDR3 bases: TGTGCCAGCTCAAGACAGGGATCCGATGAGCAGTTCTTC. It translates to CASSRQGSDEQFF.

This chain connects TRBV30 to TRBJ1-5, with D possibly TRBD1 on 6 matching bases. The CDR3 is made up of 15 amino acids. Germline CDR1 and CDR2: GTSNPN and SVGIG (reference sequence). The V end lost 0 bases, the J end lost 6 bases, and 15 bases lay between the germline ends. The CDR3 is CAWSVLQGFGQPQHF. CDR3 DNA: TGTGCCTGGAGTGTACTCCAGGGGTTCGGTCAGCCCCAGCATTTT.

A few counts support this clone. The CDR3 region has the DNA TGTGCCAGCAGCTTACTAAGCGGGGGGCGGTACAATGAGCAGTTCTTC. Amino acids: CASSLLSGGRYNEQFF. This chain links TRBV7-2 with TRBJ2-1, with 9 nucleotides matching TRBD2. CDR1 and CDR2 (germline): SGHTA, FQGNSA. The length of the CDR3 is 16 residues. After removal of 2 bases from V and 4 bases from J, the junction contained 6 bases not matched to a gene.

This clone was detected once. The chain has TRBV7-2 and TRBJ1-4, with a weak D call TRBD1 (6 bases). The CDR3 has 15 residues. The V gene lost 2 bases and the J gene lost 7 bases, with 14 bases spanning the gap. The germline gives CDR1 SGHTA, CDR2 FQGNSA. The CDR3 coding sequence is TGTGCCAGCAGCTTATCGGGGGGGCCTGGTGAAAAACTGTTTTTT. It codes for CASSLSGGPGEKLFF.

This rearrangement joins TRBV11-3 to TRBJ2-2, with a weak D call TRBD1 (6 bases). V was cut by 5 bases and J by 6 bases, with 13 bases left in between. Germline CDR1 and CDR2: SGHNT and YENEEA. The CDR3 is 14 residues long. DNA of the CDR3: TGTGCCAGCAGCCCGCACAGGGAGCCCGGGGAGCTGTTTTTT. Its translation: CASSPHREPGELFF.

The sample holds a few counts of this clone. The chain carries TRBV29-1 and TRBJ1-4, with D unclear. V shed 7 bases and J shed 1 base, with 13 bases lying between them. The CDR3 consists of 14 residues. The germline V gene has CDR1 SQVTM and CDR2 ANQGSEA. The CDR3 sequence is CSGLGGGTNEKLFF. CDR3 nucleotide sequence: TGCAGCGGATTAGGTGGCGGAACTAATGAAAAACTGTTTTTT.

The chain uses TRBV7-2 and TRBJ1-5; 8 bases are shared with TRBD1. Germline assignment: CDR1 SGHTA and CDR2 FQGNSA. J was trimmed by 4 bases and V by 5 bases; bases with no gene match: 1. The CDR3 has 13 amino acids. This CDR3 reads CASSDRGNQPQHF. The CDR3 DNA follows: TGTGCCAGCAGCGACAGGGGAAATCAGCCCCAGCATTTT.

The rearrangement uses TRBV3-1 (or the pseudogene TRBV3-2) and TRBJ2-7; D unclear. Germline V gives CDR1 LGHDT, CDR2 YNNKEL (reference sequence). The CDR3 sequence is 14 residues long. The V end lost 1 base, the J end lost 4 bases, and 11 bases lay between the germline ends. The CDR3 protein is CASSQGNSQYEQYF. DNA for the CDR3: TGTGCCAGCAGCCAAGGAAACAGCCAATACGAGCAGTACTTC.

V usage is TRBV2 and J usage is TRBJ1-1, with TRBD1 matching over 10 bases. The length of the CDR3 is 14 residues. Trimming took 7 bases from V and 7 from J; bases not matched to a gene: 9. The germline V gene has CDR1 SNHLY and CDR2 FYNNEI. In DNA, the CDR3 is TGTGCCAGCATTACCGGGACAGGGGATATTGAAGCTTTCTTT. Translation: CASITGTGDIEAFF.

This chain uses TRBV9 with TRBJ1-1; 10 positions agree with TRBD1. The V segment lost 4 bases and the J segment 7 bases; nucleotides outside the gene matches: 13. CDR3 size: 16 residues. Germline V gives CDR1 SGDLS, CDR2 YYNGEE. CDR3 amino acids: CASSPGQGVGFFEAFF. In DNA, the CDR3 is TGTGCCAGCAGCCCCGGACAGGGGGTGGGTTTTTTTGAAGCTTTCTTT.

The chain links TRBV19 to TRBJ1-6, with 9 bases identical to TRBD1. The CDR3 totals 16 residues. CDR1 and CDR2 from the germline V gene are LNHDA and SQIVND (reference sequence). Unmatched junction bases numbered 10, after V lost 3 bases and J lost 10 bases. The CDR3 spells CASSMARTGVSSPLHF. CDR3 in DNA: TGTGCCAGTAGTATGGCCCGGACAGGGGTCAGCTCACCCCTCCACTTT.

Here the CDR3 DNA reads TGTGCCAGCGGGGGGGTAGCGGGAGCCCACAATGAGCAGTTCTTC. Encoded protein: CASGGVAGAHNEQFF. The chain uses TRBV25-1 and TRBJ2-1, with TRBD2 matching over 9 bases. CDR1 and CDR2 from the germline V gene are MGHDK and SYGVNS. The CDR3 is made up of 15 amino acids. V was clipped by 8 bases and J by 5 bases; unmatched bases: 10.

V and J are TRBV7-2 and TRBJ2-5, with 8 bases lining up with TRBD2. With 1 base clipped from V and 5 bases from J, the junction kept 12 bases outside the gene matches. The V gene's germline CDR1 is SGHTA and CDR2 FQGNSA. The CDR3 totals 17 residues. The CDR3 loop reads CASSLGFSGALGETQYF. The CDR3 DNA reads TGTGCCAGCAGCTTAGGGTTTAGCGGGGCCCTCGGGGAGACCCAGTACTTC.

The genes are TRBV7-2 and TRBJ2-5; 9 bases align to TRBD1. With 7 bases clipped from V and 3 bases from J, the junction kept 3 bases outside the gene matches. Germline loops: CDR1 SGHTA, CDR2 FQGNSA. The CDR3 spans 13 residues. CDR3 sequence (DNA): TGTGCCAGCAACTGGGACAGGGAAGAGACCCAGTACTTC. Its protein product is CASNWDREETQYF.

Ten or more counts support this clone. The V gene is TRBV9, the J gene TRBJ2-3; D not certain. Germline lookup yields CDR1 SGDLS and CDR2 YYNGEE. The CDR3 covers 18 residues. The germline V and J ends were trimmed by 2 bases and 0 bases, with 19 bases remaining between them. Here the CDR3 reads CASSVTPSARTSTDTQYF. The CDR3 DNA follows: TGTGCCAGCAGCGTCACCCCCAGCGCCCGCACTAGCACAGATACGCAGTATTTT.

This clone was detected once. The chain has TRBV7-8 and TRBJ2-1, with 11 bases aligning to TRBD2. Germline V gives CDR1 SGHVS, CDR2 FQNEAQ. The CDR3 has 15 amino acids. V shed 4 bases and J 8 bases; nucleotides not matched to a gene: 7. For the CDR3, the DNA is TGTGCCAGCAGCTCCATAGCGGGAGGGCCCGATGAGCAGTTCTTC. It translates to CASSSIAGGPDEQFF.

The sample holds a few counts of this clone. The CDR3 sequence: CASSASRDTQYF. For the CDR3, the DNA is TGTGCCAGCAGCGCCTCTCGAGATACGCAGTATTTT. The rearrangement links TRBV9 to TRBJ2-3; D gene unclear. There are 12 residues in the CDR3. Germline V gives CDR1 SGDLS, CDR2 YYNGEE. The V and J ends lost 3 bases and 5 bases respectively, with 7 bases between them.

The chain uses TRBV3-1 (or the pseudogene TRBV3-2) and TRBJ1-1; weak D call: TRBD1 (5 bases). Germline assignment: CDR1 LGHDT and CDR2 YNNKEL (reference sequence). This CDR3 contains 14 residues. Trimming pared 1 base from V and 8 bases from J, leaving 14 bases between. The CDR3 protein is CASSQAGGSTEAFF. The CDR3 DNA reads TGTGCCAGCAGCCAAGCGGGGGGAAGTACCGAAGCTTTCTTT.

The genes are TRBV14 and TRBJ2-2, with TRBD2 matching 7 bases. The germline gives CDR1 SGHDN, CDR2 FVKESK. The CDR3 totals 17 residues. V gave up 1 base and J gave up 4 bases; unmatched junction bases: 9. The DNA for the CDR3 is TGTGCCAGCAGCCAAGTCGTGGGAGGGCGCGGCACCGGGGAGCTGTTTTTT. Translating gives CASSQVVGGRGTGELFF.